Included here is one T cell receptor (beta chain) sequence, with context. Its antigen is still unknown. The data belong to a study of cytomegalovirus exposure and HLA in healthy donors. The primer mix had 60 Vbeta and 13 Jbeta primers. Sequencing was performed with immunoSEQ multiplex PCR; in TCRdb, only in-frame clones are kept and a portion is missing. The sample lists about 130,000 clones, roughly 84% occurring once. Study-wide results and caveats: Sequencing likely generated an artifact that appeared as a cluster of highly shared sequence variants. As a later analysis revealed, the rate of TCR association differed by HLA locus, with DRB1 most and HLA-C fewest. Presence/absence analyses assumed roughly uniform sequencing depth across donors, which may not hold.

V was clipped by 5 bases and J by 6 bases; unmatched bases: 6. Germline V gives CDR1 SQVTM, CDR2 ANQGSEA. The CDR3 runs to 13 residues. Sequenced sample: PBMCs. This chain uses TRBV29-1 with TRBJ1-5, with TRBD1 identical over 8 bases. The receptor was derived from a boy younger than 18 in good health and CMV-seronegative. The CDR3 DNA sequence: TGCAGCGTTAAGGACAGGGAGGGTCAGCCCCAGCATTTT. Its protein is CSVKDREGQPQHF.